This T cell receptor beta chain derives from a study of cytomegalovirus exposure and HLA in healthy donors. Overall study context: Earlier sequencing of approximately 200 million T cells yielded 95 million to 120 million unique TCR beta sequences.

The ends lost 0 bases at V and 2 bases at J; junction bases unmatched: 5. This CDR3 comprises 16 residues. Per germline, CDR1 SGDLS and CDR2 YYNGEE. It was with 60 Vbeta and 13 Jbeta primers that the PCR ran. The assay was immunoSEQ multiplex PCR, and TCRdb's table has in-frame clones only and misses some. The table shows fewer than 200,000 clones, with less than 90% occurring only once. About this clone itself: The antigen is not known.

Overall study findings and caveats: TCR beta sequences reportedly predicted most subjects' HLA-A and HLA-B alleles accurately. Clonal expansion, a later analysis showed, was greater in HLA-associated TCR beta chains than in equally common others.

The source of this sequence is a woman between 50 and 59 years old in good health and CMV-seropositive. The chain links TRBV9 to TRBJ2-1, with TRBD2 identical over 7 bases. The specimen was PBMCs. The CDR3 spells CASSVASGEAYNEQFF. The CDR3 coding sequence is TGTGCCAGCAGCGTAGCGAGCGGGGAAGCCTACAATGAGCAGTTCTTC. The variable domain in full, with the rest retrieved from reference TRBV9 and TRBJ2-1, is DSGVTQTPKHLITATGQRVTLRCSPRSGDLSVYWYQQSLDQGLQFLIQYYNGEERAKGNILERFSAQQFPDLHSELNLSSLELGDSALYFCASSVASGEAYNEQFFGPGTRLTVL.